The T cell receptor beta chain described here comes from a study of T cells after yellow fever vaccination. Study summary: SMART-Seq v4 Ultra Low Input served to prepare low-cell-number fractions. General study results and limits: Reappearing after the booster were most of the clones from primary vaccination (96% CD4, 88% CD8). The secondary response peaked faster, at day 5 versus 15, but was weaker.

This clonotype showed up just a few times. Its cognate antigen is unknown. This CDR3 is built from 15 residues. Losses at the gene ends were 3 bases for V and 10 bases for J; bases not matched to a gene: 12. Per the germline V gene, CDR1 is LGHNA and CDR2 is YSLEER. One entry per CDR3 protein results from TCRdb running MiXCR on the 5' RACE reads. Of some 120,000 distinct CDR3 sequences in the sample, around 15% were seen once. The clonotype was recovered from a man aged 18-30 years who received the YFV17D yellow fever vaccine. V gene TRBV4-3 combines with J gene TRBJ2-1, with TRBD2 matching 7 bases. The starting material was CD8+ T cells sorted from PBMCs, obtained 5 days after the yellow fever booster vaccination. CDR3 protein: CASSHDEGLPSEQFF. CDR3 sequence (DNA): TGCGCCAGCAGCCATGATGAGGGACTACCCAGCGAGCAGTTCTTC.